This TCR beta chain stems from a study of blood T cell repertoires in COVID-19. Background on the study: Sites in the United States, Italy and Spain provided acute and convalescent COVID-19 samples. The analysed material was cDNA or gDNA that came from T cells, B-cell-depleted T cells, or PBMCs.

Original methodology: Estimates of nucleated cell counts were drawn from the amplification of reference gene primers. Sequenced by immunoSEQ multiplex PCR; TCRdb stores in-frame clones only, minus some. V and J calls and clone size are copied from that table; D and trimming were computed from the DNA. The data contain 200,000 to 250,000 clones, over 70% of them singletons. Participants reported their clinical history, and cohort assignment relied on those reports. The CDR3 runs 15 residues. The germline V gene has CDR1 SGHAT and CDR2 FQNNGV. Trimming at V came to 3 bases and at J to 3 bases, leaving 5 bases not matched to a gene.

The TCR originated in a woman in her 30s who had been exposed to COVID-19. Sequenced input: PBMCs or T cells enriched from blood (not recorded which). This chain uses TRBV11-2 with TRBJ2-7, with 10 bases lining up with TRBD1. The CDR3 here is CASSFHRDRGYEQYF. For the CDR3, the DNA is TGTGCCAGCAGCTTCCACCGGGACAGGGGCTACGAGCAGTACTTC.